This entry lists 15 T cell receptor beta chains sequenced from one sample in a study of cytomegalovirus exposure and HLA in healthy donors. PCR was performed using 60 Vbeta and 13 Jbeta primers. Sequencing used immunoSEQ multiplex PCR; TCRdb keeps in-frame clones, though not all of them. The sample includes roughly 49,000 clones, roughly 80% of them seen just once. What was sequenced was PBMCs. These receptors all come from a woman aged 40 to 50 in good health and CMV-seropositive.

The chain is built from TRBV5-6 and TRBJ2-5; possibly TRBD2 for D (6 bases). Germline loops: CDR1 SGHDT, CDR2 YYEEEE. V lost 4 bases to trimming and J lost 5 bases, with 12 bases between them. This CDR3 spans 13 amino acids. The DNA of the CDR3 is TGTGCCAGCAGCAAGGCGGGGACGGAGACCCAGTACTTC. Translated: CASSKAGTETQYF.

The chain joins TRBV7-9 to TRBJ2-2, with unresolved D. V lost 0 bases and J lost 7, with 12 bases in between. Germline CDR1 SEHNR, CDR2 FQNEAQ (reference sequence). The CDR3 sequence is 15 residues long. The CDR3: CASSLAVPTGGELFF. The CDR3 DNA follows: TGTGCCAGCAGCTTAGCGGTCCCAACCGGCGGGGAGCTGTTTTTT.

This clone was detected once. CDR3 region: CASSEAGGNNYGYTF. Written as DNA, the CDR3 is TGCGCCAGCAGTGAGGCAGGGGGAAATAACTATGGCTACACCTTC. The J gene is TRBJ1-2, the V gene TRBV10-2; 7 bases map to TRBD1. After removal of 2 bases from V and 1 base from J, the junction contained 4 bases not matched to a gene. This CDR3 is 15 amino acids long. Germline V gene sequence: CDR1 WSHSY, CDR2 SAAADI.

V is TRBV7-9 and J is TRBJ1-5; 7 bases align to TRBD1. The J segment lost 2 bases and the V segment lost 5 bases, leaving 6 bases of the junction unmatched. The CDR3 is 15 residues long. The germline V gene has CDR1 SEHNR and CDR2 FQNEAQ (reference sequence). The CDR3, as DNA: TGTGCCAGCAGCCGATCAACAGGGGGCAATCAGCCCCAGCATTTT. Translating it yields CASSRSTGGNQPQHF.

The chain uses TRBV11-2 and TRBJ2-7, with D unclear. Trimming stripped 6 bases from V and 0 bases from J, with 12 bases between. CDR3 length: 14 amino acids. Germline lookup yields CDR1 SGHAT and CDR2 FQNNGV. The CDR3 nucleotides read TGTGCCAGCAGTCTTATGACTGTCTCCTACGAGCAGTACTTC. It translates to CASSLMTVSYEQYF.

The chain combines TRBV5-6 with TRBJ1-6, with unresolved D. The germline gives CDR1 SGHDT, CDR2 YYEEEE. V was clipped by 0 bases and J by 9 bases, with 19 bases between them. CDR3 length: 17 residues. CDR3 sequence (DNA): TGTGCCAGCAGCTTGGCTGCGGTTGGAGCTTTGGGTTCACCCCTCCACTTT. This gives the protein CASSLAAVGALGSPLHF.

Only one count was recorded for this clone. The rearrangement uses TRBV25-1 and TRBJ1-4; D is possibly TRBD1 (5 bases). The CDR3 runs 15 residues. V gave up 5 bases and J gave up 6 bases, with 16 bases separating them. CDR1 and CDR2 (germline): MGHDK, SYGVNS. The CDR3 sequence: CASSLTGPAYEKLFF. Here the CDR3 DNA reads TGTGCCAGCAGTCTAACAGGCCCCGCGTATGAAAAACTGTTTTTT.

This rearrangement joins TRBV27 to TRBJ1-1; no definite D call. The V gene lost 3 bases and the J gene lost 1 base, with 9 bases spanning the gap. The CDR3 totals 14 residues. Looked up from germline, CDR1 is MNHEY and CDR2 is SMNVEV (reference sequence). CDR3 sequence: CASSFRLENTEAFF. CDR3 bases: TGTGCCAGCAGTTTTCGTCTAGAGAACACTGAAGCTTTCTTT.

The chain couples TRBV11-1 to TRBJ2-1; TRBD2 agrees at 8 bases. CDR3 size: 15 residues. V trimming: 5 bases; J trimming: 10 bases; junction bases outside the gene matches: 13. Germline values: CDR1 SGHAT, CDR2 FQDESV (reference sequence). Here the CDR3 reads CASSTSGGGSREQFF. The CDR3 DNA is TGTGCCAGCAGCACCAGCGGGGGTGGTTCGCGGGAGCAGTTCTTC.

This chain connects TRBV4-2 to TRBJ2-3; 9 bases agree with TRBD2. This CDR3 spans 12 amino acids. Losses at the gene ends were 7 bases for V and 5 bases for J; bases not matched to a gene: 1. Germline values: CDR1 LGHNA, CDR2 YNFKEQ. The CDR3 protein is CASKAGGDTQYF. CDR3 sequence (DNA): TGTGCCAGCAAAGCGGGGGGAGATACGCAGTATTTT.

The rearrangement uses TRBV5-4 and TRBJ2-5; TRBD2 matches 13 bases. V lost 4 bases and J lost 7; bases outside the gene matches: 10. From germline, CDR1 is SGHNT and CDR2 YYREEE (reference sequence). The CDR3 loop spans 16 amino acids. CDR3 in amino acids: CASSKPGLAGPGTQYF. Here the CDR3 DNA reads TGTGCCAGCAGCAAACCGGGACTAGCGGGGCCGGGGACCCAGTACTTC.

This clone was picked up a small number of times. The V call is TRBV10-3, the J call TRBJ1-5; D is unclear. In germline, CDR1 is ENHRY, CDR2 SYGVKD. This CDR3 has 16 residues. Trimming cost V 4 bases and J 2 bases, with 15 bases left between them. The CDR3 bases are TGTGCCATCAGTGCCGGTGGAGGGTATGGCAATCAGCCCCAGCATTTT. Translation gives CAISAGGGYGNQPQHF.

A remark on this clone: One end of the junction is discordant with germline, which a read error may explain. Other DNA sequences in this specimen translate into the identical CDR3. CDR3 sequence (DNA): TGTGCCAGTAGCCAAGGTCAGGGGCTCTTTTCCTACGAGCAGTACTTC. Translating gives CASSQGQGLFSYEQYF. The genes are TRBV14 and TRBJ2-7, with a weak D call TRBD1 (6 bases). Germline CDR1 SGHDN, CDR2 FVKESK. The CDR3 has 16 residues.

The gene calls are TRBV29-1 and TRBJ2-7; TRBD1 aligns across 9 bases. Germline loops: CDR1 SQVTM, CDR2 ANQGSEA. This CDR3 has 12 amino acids. V lost 7 bases to trimming and J lost 5 bases; unmatched junction nucleotides: 6. The CDR3 DNA follows: TGCAGCGCGACGGACAGGGGTCACGAGCAGTACTTC. Residues: CSATDRGHEQYF.

The rearrangement links TRBV10-2 to TRBJ1-4, with D perhaps matching TRBD1 (6 bases). Germline CDR1 and CDR2: WSHSY and SAAADI. V was clipped by 3 bases and J by 6 bases, with 14 bases between them. CDR3 length equals 15 residues. CDR3: CASSDWTASHEKLFF. CDR3 DNA: TGCGCCAGCAGTGACTGGACAGCTTCGCATGAAAAACTGTTTTTT.